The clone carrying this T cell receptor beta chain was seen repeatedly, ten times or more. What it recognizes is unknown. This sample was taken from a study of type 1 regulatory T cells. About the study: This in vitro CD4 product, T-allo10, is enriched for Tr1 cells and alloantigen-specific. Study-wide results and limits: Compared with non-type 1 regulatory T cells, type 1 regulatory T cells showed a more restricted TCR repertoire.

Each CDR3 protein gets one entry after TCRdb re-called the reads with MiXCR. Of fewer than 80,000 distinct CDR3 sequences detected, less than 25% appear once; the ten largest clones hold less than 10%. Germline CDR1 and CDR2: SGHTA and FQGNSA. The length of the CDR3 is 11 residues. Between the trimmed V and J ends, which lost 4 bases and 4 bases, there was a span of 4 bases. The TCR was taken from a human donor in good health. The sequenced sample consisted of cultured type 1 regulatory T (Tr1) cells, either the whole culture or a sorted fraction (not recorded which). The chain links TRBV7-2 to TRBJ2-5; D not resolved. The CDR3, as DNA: TGTGCCAGCAGCTCCCTAGAGACCCAGTACTTC. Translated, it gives CASSSLETQYF.